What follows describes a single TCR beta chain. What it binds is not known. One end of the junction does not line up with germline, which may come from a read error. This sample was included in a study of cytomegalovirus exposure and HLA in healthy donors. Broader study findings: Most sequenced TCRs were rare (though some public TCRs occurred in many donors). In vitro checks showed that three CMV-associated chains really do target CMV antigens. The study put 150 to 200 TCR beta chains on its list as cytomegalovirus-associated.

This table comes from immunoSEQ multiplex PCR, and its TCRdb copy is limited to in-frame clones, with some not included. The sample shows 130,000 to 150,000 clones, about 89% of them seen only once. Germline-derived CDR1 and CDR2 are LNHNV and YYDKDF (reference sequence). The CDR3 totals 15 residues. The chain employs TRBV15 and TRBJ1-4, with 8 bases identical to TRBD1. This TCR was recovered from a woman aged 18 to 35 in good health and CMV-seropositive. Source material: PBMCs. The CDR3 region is CATGRDRQGAEKLFF. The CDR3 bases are TGTGCCACCGGCAGAGATCGTCAGGGGGCTGAAAAACTGTTTTTT.